The next 3 T cell receptor beta chains were all read from a single sample in a study of blood T cells in healthy people across ages. Primed by a sample-barcoded 5' primer and a J-beta primer mix, a second PCR proceeded for about 6 to 12 cycles. One entry per CDR3 protein, called by TCRdb with MiXCR from the 5' RACE reads. The top ten hold 13% of the sample, which has about 650,000 distinct CDR3 sequences, about 50% seen once. The sample consisted of blood. The receptors come from a woman of 80 years or more in good health.

This clonotype has a count of ten or more. The chain has TRBV4-1 and TRBJ2-1; D is unclear. Germline-derived CDR1 and CDR2 are MGHRA and YSYEKL. V was pared by 0 bases and J by 15 bases, with 12 bases between. This CDR3 is built from 12 residues. DNA of the CDR3: TGCGCCAGCAGCCAAGATTTCGTGAGATGGTTCTTC. Translating gives CASSQDFVRWFF.

This clonotype was recorded many times. The J gene is TRBJ2-5, the V gene TRBV28; tentatively, D is TRBD2 (6 bases). This CDR3 region has 16 residues. V lost 3 bases, J lost 1 base, and 15 bases lay in between. Germline-derived CDR1 and CDR2 are MDHEN and SYDVKM. CDR3 in DNA: TGTGCCAGCAGTTTCGCCCTTAGCGGAGGCCAAGAGACCCAGTACTTC. Protein: CASSFALSGGQETQYF.

This clonotype was counted only a few times. This chain uses TRBV29-1 with TRBJ2-5; tentatively, D is TRBD2 (6 bases). The V gene's germline CDR1 is SQVTM and CDR2 ANQGSEA. CDR3 length equals 10 residues. CDR3 coding DNA: TGCAGGGAACTAGCAAATGAGCAGTACTTC. This translates into CRELANEQYF. The whole variable domain, remainder taken from reference TRBV29-1 and TRBJ2-5, is SAVISQKPSRDICQRGTSLTIQCQVDSQVTMMFWYRQQPGQSLTLIATANQGSEATYESGFVIDKFPISRPNLTFSTLTVSNMSPEDSSIYLCRELANEQYFGPGTRLLVL.